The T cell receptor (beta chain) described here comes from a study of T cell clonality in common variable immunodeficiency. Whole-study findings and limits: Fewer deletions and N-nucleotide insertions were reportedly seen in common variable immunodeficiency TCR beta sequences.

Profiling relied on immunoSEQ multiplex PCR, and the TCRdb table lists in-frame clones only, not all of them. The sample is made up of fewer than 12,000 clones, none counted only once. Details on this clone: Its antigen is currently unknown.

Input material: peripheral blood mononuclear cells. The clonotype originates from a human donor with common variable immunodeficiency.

CDR3 residues: CASRAGLKYGYTF. The CDR3 bases that were read are TGTGCCAGTAGGGCGGGGCTGAAATATGGC. The chain carries TRBV19 and TRBJ1-2, with a weak D call TRBD1 (5 bases). The observed sequence ends 3 residues before the CDR3 terminus, with the missing tail filled in from the germline J gene. Per the germline V gene, CDR1 is LNHDA and CDR2 is SQIVND (reference sequence). The CDR3 spans 13 residues. Between the trimmed V and J ends, which lost 6 bases and 5 bases, there was a span of 13 bases.